This T cell receptor (beta chain) was recorded in a study of regulatory T cells in long-lasting Graves disease. Time point given: newly diagnosed GD, antithyroid drugs for less than 3 months. RNA from PBMCs was the source of the TCR library. Library construction for TCR beta used iRepertoire HTBI primers and Arm-PCR of CDR3 regions. TCRdb itself ran the multiplex PCR reads through MiXCR, one entry per CDR3 protein. The sample holds 450,000 to 650,000 distinct CDR3 sequences, about 15% seen once. V lost 5 bases to trimming and J lost 10 bases; unmatched junction nucleotides: 11. CDR3 length: 13 residues. Germline CDR1 and CDR2: SGHRS and YFSETQ. This same sample was also part of a study on T cells in Graves' hyperthyroidism and ophthalmopathy. That paper adds: No progression to ophthalmopathy during 18 months of follow-up defined stable disease. Diagnosis of hyperthyroidism was new in patients aged 18 to 65, and its duration was under 2 months. Uncontrolled infection, other autoimmune disease, pregnancy or lactation disqualified patients from enrolment. Most expanded thyroid clonotypes above 0.001 also appeared in blood.

The chain links TRBV5-1 to TRBJ2-5, with 7 bases fitting TRBD2. This clonotype was obtained from a woman aged 40 to 65 with Graves disease. This specimen was peripheral blood mononuclear cells (PBMCs), taken at new diagnosis, from a patient treated with antithyroid drugs. This CDR3 is CASRRDYVLDQYF. CDR3 coding DNA: TGCGCCAGCAGACGGGACTATGTCTTGGACCAGTACTTC. Together with reference TRBV5-1 and TRBJ2-5, the CDR3 gives the full variable domain: KAGVTQTPRYLIKTRGQQVTLSCSPISGHRSVSWYQQTPGQGLQFLFEYFSETQRNKGNFPGRFSGRQFSNSRSEMNVSTLELGDSALYLCASRRDYVLDQYFGPGTRLLVL.